Presented here are 16 T cell receptor beta chains from one specimen sequenced in a study of T cell responses to AZD1222 COVID-19 vaccine. Clones were read by immunoSEQ multiplex PCR, and TCRdb kept only the in-frame ones, dropping some. The sample includes about 100,000 clones, about 88% seen only once; the top ten take 1.8%. Sequencing used peripheral blood, obtained on day 0 of AZD1222 vaccination. These receptors were taken from an adult in good health.

CDR3 in DNA: TGTGCCACCAGTGATTTTCGGGGGCAGTCCTCGAACACCGGGGAGCTGTTTTTT. It encodes CATSDFRGQSSNTGELFF. The chain has TRBV24-1 and TRBJ2-2, with D perhaps matching TRBD1 or TRBD2 (6 bases each). The germline CDR1 and CDR2 sequences are KGHDR and SFDVKD. This CDR3 contains 18 residues. V was trimmed by 1 base and J by 0 bases, leaving 14 bases between them.

The genes are TRBV5-1 and TRBJ1-6; 9 nucleotides line up with TRBD1. Trimming cost V 3 bases and J 9 bases; bases outside gene matches: 4. The CDR3 is 14 amino acids. The germline V gene has CDR1 SGHRS and CDR2 YFSETQ. CDR3 region: CASSSGQGSSPLHF. CDR3 nucleotide sequence: TGCGCCAGCAGCTCGGGACAGGGAAGTTCACCCCTCCACTTT.

The chain is built from TRBV7-2 and TRBJ1-2; the match to TRBD1 covers 10 bases. The CDR3 sequence is 15 residues long. Germline-derived CDR1 and CDR2 are SGHTA and FQGNSA. After removal of 4 bases from V and 8 bases from J, the junction contained 10 bases not matched to a gene. CDR3 in amino acids: CASSYTQDRGIGYTF. CDR3 coding DNA: TGTGCCAGCAGCTATACCCAGGACAGGGGGATAGGCTACACCTTC.

This rearrangement joins TRBV12-3 or TRBV12-4 to TRBJ1-2; D possibly corresponds to TRBD1 (6 bases). CDR3 size: 13 residues. V dropped 4 bases and J dropped 3 bases, with 9 bases sitting between them. This chain's CDR3 is CASSYSGDYGYTF. CDR3 nucleotides: TGTGCCAGCAGTTATTCAGGGGACTATGGCTACACCTTC.

In this sample, this clone turned up once. The V call is TRBV24-1, the J call TRBJ2-3, with 7 bases aligning to TRBD2. Germline-derived CDR1 and CDR2 are KGHDR and SFDVKD. This CDR3 is built from 16 residues. J gave up 0 bases and V 3 bases, and 5 bases lay outside the gene matches. The CDR3 bases are TGTGCCACCAGTGATGTACAGCGGGACAGCACAGATACGCAGTATTTT. Translated: CATSDVQRDSTDTQYF.

The CDR3, as DNA: TGTGCCAGTAGTCCGACGGACAGGGGGGGCTACGAGCAGTACTTC. Encoded protein: CASSPTDRGGYEQYF. The chain couples TRBV19 to TRBJ2-7; 10 bases map to TRBD1. The J segment lost 3 bases and the V segment lost 5 bases, leaving 7 bases of the junction unmatched. Germline V gene sequence: CDR1 LNHDA, CDR2 SQIVND (reference sequence). This CDR3 has 15 amino acids.

The gene calls are TRBV7-9 and TRBJ1-1; 7 positions agree with TRBD1. CDR3 length equals 13 residues. Germline lookup yields CDR1 SEHNR and CDR2 FQNEAQ (reference sequence). The V gene end was trimmed by 5 bases and the J gene end by 5 bases; junction bases not matched to a gene: 5. The CDR3 DNA is TGTGCCAGCAGCGTCAGGGGGGAGACTGAAGCTTTCTTT. It codes for CASSVRGETEAFF. The variable domain in full, with the rest retrieved from reference TRBV7-9 and TRBJ1-1, is DTGVSQNPRHKITKRGQNVTFRCDPISEHNRLYWYRQTLGQGPEFLTYFQNEAQLEKSRLLSDRFSAERPKGSFSTLEIQRTEQGDSAMYLCASSVRGETEAFFGQGTRLTVV.

V and J are TRBV21-1 and TRBJ2-7; the table's D call, TRBD2, has no DNA check behind it. TRBV21-1 is a listed pseudogene. The CDR3 has 15 residues. CDR3 sequence: CASSKESREGREQYF. CDR3 sequence (DNA): TGTGCCAGCAGCAAAGAGTCCCGGGAGGGCCGCGAGCAGTACTTC.

The rearrangement joins TRBV27 to TRBJ1-4; possible D gene TRBD1, 5 bases. There are 14 residues in the CDR3. The germline CDR1 and CDR2 sequences are MNHEY and SMNVEV (reference sequence). Trimming removed 1 base from V and 8 bases from J, with 11 bases in between. CDR3 amino acids: CASSLYPGIEKLFF. As DNA, the CDR3 is TGTGCCAGCAGTTTATATCCAGGGATAGAAAAACTGTTTTTT.

The V and J genes are TRBV5-4 and TRBJ2-3, with unresolved D. V shed 0 bases and J shed 2 bases, with 10 bases lying between them. The CDR3 sequence is 15 residues long. Germline CDR1 and CDR2: SGHNT and YYREEE (reference sequence). Here the CDR3 reads CASSLALGATDTQYF. CDR3 sequence (DNA): TGTGCCAGCAGCTTGGCCCTGGGTGCCACAGATACGCAGTATTTT. Together with reference TRBV5-4 and TRBJ2-3, the CDR3 gives the full variable domain: ETGVTQSPTHLIKTRGQQVTLRCSSQSGHNTVSWYQQALGQGPQFIFQYYREEENGRGNFPPRFSGLQFPNYSSELNVNALELDDSALYLCASSLALGATDTQYFGPGTRLTVL.

The V call is TRBV4-1, the J call TRBJ1-2; 8 nucleotides align to TRBD1. The CDR3 covers 16 residues. Germline-derived CDR1 and CDR2 are MGHRA and YSYEKL. The V and J ends lost 0 bases and 5 bases, in that order; junction bases with no gene match: 8. The CDR3 bases are TGCGCCAGCAGCCAAGATGCCATGGGACAGGCATATGGCTACACCTTC. As protein: CASSQDAMGQAYGYTF.

The chain employs TRBV28 and TRBJ1-1, with a possible D match to TRBD1 (5 bases). Germline CDR1 reads MDHEN; CDR2 reads SYDVKM. This CDR3 is 16 amino acids long. V was clipped by 5 bases and J by 2 bases, with 18 bases between them. The DNA for the CDR3 is TGTGCCAGCAGTCGAACGACAGCGCAACCCAACACTGAAGCTTTCTTT. Amino acids: CASSRTTAQPNTEAFF.

The rearrangement joins TRBV18 to TRBJ1-1; possible D gene TRBD1, 5 bases. Trimming shortened V by 1 base and J by 4 bases, and 16 bases separated the two germline ends. Per germline, CDR1 KGHSH and CDR2 LQKENI. CDR3 size: 16 residues. CDR3 in DNA: TGTGCCAGCTCACCACGCCCCAGGGTCGGCGGCACTGAAGCTTTCTTT. This gives the protein CASSPRPRVGGTEAFF.

This clone was detected a few times. This chain links TRBV10-1 with TRBJ2-1; 10 nucleotides line up with TRBD2. CDR1 is WNHNN and CDR2 is SYGVQD in the germline V gene (reference sequence). V lost 8 bases to trimming and J lost 8 bases; unmatched junction nucleotides: 6. This CDR3 has 13 amino acids. CDR3 protein: CASLASGSYEQFF. CDR3 in DNA: TGCGCCAGCTTGGCTAGCGGGAGCTATGAGCAGTTCTTC.

V is TRBV2 and J is TRBJ1-2; 10 positions match TRBD1. This CDR3 has 14 amino acids. CDR1 and CDR2 (germline): SNHLY, FYNNEI. Germline trimming cut 3 bases from V and 5 bases from J; bases unmatched to any gene: 3. The CDR3: CASSEGQGFYGYTF. The CDR3 region has the DNA TGTGCCAGCAGTGAGGGACAGGGGTTTTATGGCTACACCTTC.

This clone has just one count. The chain combines TRBV18 with TRBJ2-3; 8 positions agree with TRBD2. V lost 6 bases to trimming and J lost 6 bases; unmatched junction nucleotides: 11. CDR3 size: 15 residues. Germline CDR1 and CDR2: KGHSH and LQKENI. CDR3: CASSSPPGGVDTQYF. The CDR3 DNA follows: TGTGCCAGCTCCTCCCCCCCGGGAGGGGTGGATACGCAGTATTTT.